Below are 11 T cell receptor beta chains sequenced from a single sample in a study of vaccination effects on CD4 cells after COVID-19. The antigens for these receptors are not known. Expansion with viral peptide pools was applied to antigen-specific CD4+ T cells by the ViraFEST assay prior to sequencing. The culture ran for 10 days before CD4+ T cells were isolated. Everyone in the study got two shots of either the BNT162b2 or mRNA-1273 vaccine. TCRdb's copy holds only in-frame clones and misses some; the assay was immunoSEQ multiplex PCR. This sample has around 24,000 clones, with more than 80% found just once. The sample in question was CD4+ T cells from PBMCs cultured with SARS-CoV-2 spike peptides, obtained after COVID-19 vaccination. The receptors here all came from a human donor who received a COVID-19 vaccine. Some clones in this sample may be carry-over from other donors' samples.

The J gene is TRBJ2-1, the V gene TRBV2; the match to TRBD2 covers 8 bases. Germline assignment: CDR1 SNHLY and CDR2 FYNNEI. J was trimmed by 7 bases and V by 6 bases; bases with no gene match: 20. The CDR3 sequence is 18 residues long. CDR3 in amino acids: CASRGTLVGRGGENEQFF. In DNA form, the CDR3 reads TGTGCCAGCAGAGGCACCCTAGTTGGACGGGGGGGAGAGAATGAGCAGTTCTTC.

This rearrangement joins TRBV20-1 to TRBJ2-5, with TRBD1 as a possible D gene (5 bases). Germline V gives CDR1 DFQATT, CDR2 SNEGSKA (reference sequence). This CDR3 spans 11 amino acids. Trimming removed 3 bases at V and 5 bases at J, with 7 bases between. As DNA, the CDR3 is TGCAGTGCTAGTCGACAGGAGACCCAGTACTTC. As protein: CSASRQETQYF.

The chain combines TRBV12-5 with TRBJ1-1; 8 positions match TRBD1. V was clipped by 2 bases and J by 4 bases; unmatched bases: 9. Germline V gene sequence: CDR1 LGHNT, CDR2 FRNRAP. This CDR3 comprises 16 residues. The CDR3, as DNA: TGTGCTAGTGGTTTGAACCCCAGGGGGCGTATCACTGAAGCTTTCTTT. Its translation: CASGLNPRGRITEAFF.

The J gene is TRBJ2-5, the V gene TRBV7-2, with D unresolved. This CDR3 has 12 amino acids. Looked up from germline, CDR1 is SGHTA and CDR2 is FQGNSA. V lost 1 base and J 5 bases, leaving 5 bases between the germline ends. The CDR3 loop reads CASSLGSETQYF. The CDR3 DNA reads as TGTGCCAGCAGCTTAGGGTCGGAGACCCAGTACTTC.

The DNA for the CDR3 is TGCGCCAGCAGCTTAGTTTGGGGGGGCGAAGGTTCACCCCTCCACTTT. This sequence encodes CASSLVWGGEGSPLHF. The rearrangement joins TRBV5-1 to TRBJ1-6, with D perhaps TRBD1 (6 bases). Trimming left V 2 bases short and J 9 bases short, with 18 bases between. CDR3 length: 16 residues. Germline-derived CDR1 and CDR2 are SGHRS and YFSETQ.

A single count supports this clone. The rearrangement links TRBV6-5 to TRBJ1-1; D unresolved. Germline values: CDR1 MNHEY, CDR2 SVGAGI. Trimming removed 6 bases from V and 1 base from J, with 12 bases in between. CDR3 size: 14 residues. CDR3 amino acids: CASRRGRENTEAFF. The CDR3, as DNA: TGTGCCAGCAGACGAGGCCGGGAGAACACTGAAGCTTTCTTT.

The genes are TRBV9 and TRBJ2-3; unclear D gene. The CDR3 spans 13 residues. From germline, CDR1 is SGDLS and CDR2 YYNGEE. Trimming cost V 4 bases and J 0 bases, with 6 bases left between them. The CDR3 loop is CASSLSSTDTQYF. The CDR3 bases are TGTGCCAGCAGCTTGTCCAGCACAGATACGCAGTATTTT. The entire variable domain, with the rest obtained from reference TRBV9 and TRBJ2-3, is as follows: DSGVTQTPKHLITATGQRVTLRCSPRSGDLSVYWYQQSLDQGLQFLIQYYNGEERAKGNILERFSAQQFPDLHSELNLSSLELGDSALYFCASSLSSTDTQYFGPGTRLTVL.

This chain uses TRBV24-1 with TRBJ1-5, with D possibly TRBD1 on 6 matching bases. The V and J ends lost 2 bases and 2 bases respectively, with 18 bases between them. Germline V gives CDR1 KGHDR, CDR2 SFDVKD. The CDR3 sequence is 18 residues long. The CDR3 here is CATSDSRGGGQGNQPQHF. CDR3 nucleotide sequence: TGTGCCACCAGTGATTCCCGCGGGGGGGGGCAGGGCAATCAGCCCCAGCATTTT.

V usage is TRBV6-4 and J usage is TRBJ2-7; 8 bases align to TRBD1. The CDR3 consists of 15 residues. Germline CDR1 reads MRHNA; CDR2 reads SNTAGT. V was pared by 7 bases and J by 2 bases, with 10 bases of the junction left unmatched. DNA of the CDR3: TGTGCCAGCAAACGACAGGGGAAGCTAGCCTACGAGCAGTACGTC. Translation: CASKRQGKLAYEQYV.

This clone was observed a few times. V is TRBV5-4 and J is TRBJ1-2; D may be TRBD1 (6 bases). The CDR3 is 14 residues long. V gave up 4 bases and J gave up 6 bases, with 16 bases separating them. Looked up from germline, CDR1 is SGHNT and CDR2 is YYREEE (reference sequence). CDR3 sequence (DNA): TGTGCCAGCAGCCACGGACAGAAGGGGAATGGCTACACCTTC. It yields the protein CASSHGQKGNGYTF.

A few counts support this clone. This sequence joins TRBV6-1 and TRBJ1-1; D unresolved. The CDR3 totals 14 residues. Germline V lookup: CDR1 MNHNS, CDR2 SASEGT. V lost 1 base and J 1 base, leaving 7 bases between the germline ends. The CDR3 here is CASSEDFRNTEAFF. The CDR3 DNA reads TGTGCCAGCAGTGAAGATTTCAGGAACACTGAAGCTTTCTTT.